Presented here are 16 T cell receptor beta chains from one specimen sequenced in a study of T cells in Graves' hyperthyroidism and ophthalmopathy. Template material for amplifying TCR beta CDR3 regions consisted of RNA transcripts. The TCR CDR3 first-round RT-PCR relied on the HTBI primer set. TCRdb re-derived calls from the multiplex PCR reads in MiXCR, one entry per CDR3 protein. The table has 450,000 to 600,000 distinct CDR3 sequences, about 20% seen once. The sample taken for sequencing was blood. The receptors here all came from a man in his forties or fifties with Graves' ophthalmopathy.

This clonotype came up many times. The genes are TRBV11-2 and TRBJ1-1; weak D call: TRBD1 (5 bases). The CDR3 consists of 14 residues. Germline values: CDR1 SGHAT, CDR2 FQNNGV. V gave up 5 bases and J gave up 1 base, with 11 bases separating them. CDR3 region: CASSAMGGNTEAFF. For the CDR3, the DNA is TGTGCCAGCAGCGCGATGGGGGGGAACACTGAAGCTTTCTTT.

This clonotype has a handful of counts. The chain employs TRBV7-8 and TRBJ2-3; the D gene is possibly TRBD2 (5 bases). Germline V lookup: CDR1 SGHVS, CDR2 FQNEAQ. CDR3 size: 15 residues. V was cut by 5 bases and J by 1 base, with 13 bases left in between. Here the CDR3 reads CASSPMSGGTDTQYF. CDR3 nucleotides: TGTGCCAGCAGCCCTATGAGCGGAGGCACAGATACGCAGTATTTT.

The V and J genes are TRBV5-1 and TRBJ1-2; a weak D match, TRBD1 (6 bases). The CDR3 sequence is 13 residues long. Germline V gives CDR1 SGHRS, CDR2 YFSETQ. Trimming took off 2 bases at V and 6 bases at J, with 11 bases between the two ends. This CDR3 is CASSLASGDGYTF. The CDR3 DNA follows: TGCGCCAGCAGCTTAGCCTCAGGGGATGGCTACACCTTC.

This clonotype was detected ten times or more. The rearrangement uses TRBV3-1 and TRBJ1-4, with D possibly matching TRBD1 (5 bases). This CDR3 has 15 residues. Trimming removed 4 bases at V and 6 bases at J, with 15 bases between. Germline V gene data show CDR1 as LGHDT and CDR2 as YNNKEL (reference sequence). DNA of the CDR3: TGTGCCAGCAGCCCTGGACAACCCCGGGATGAAAAACTGTTTTTT. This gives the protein CASSPGQPRDEKLFF.

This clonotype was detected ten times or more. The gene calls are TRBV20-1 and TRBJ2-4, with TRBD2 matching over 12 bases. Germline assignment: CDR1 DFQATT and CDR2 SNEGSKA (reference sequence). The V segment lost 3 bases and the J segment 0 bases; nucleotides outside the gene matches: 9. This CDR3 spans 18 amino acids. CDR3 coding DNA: TGCAGTGCTAGGGCACTAGCGGGAGGCTCGATAGCCAAAAACATTCAGTACTTC. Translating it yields CSARALAGGSIAKNIQYF.

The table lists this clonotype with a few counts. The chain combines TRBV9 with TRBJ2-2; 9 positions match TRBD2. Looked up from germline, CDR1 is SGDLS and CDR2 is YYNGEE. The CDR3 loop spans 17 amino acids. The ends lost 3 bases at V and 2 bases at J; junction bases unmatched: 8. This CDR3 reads CASSGSQRGANTGELFF. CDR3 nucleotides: TGTGCCAGCAGCGGGAGCCAGCGGGGGGCAAACACCGGGGAGCTGTTTTTT.

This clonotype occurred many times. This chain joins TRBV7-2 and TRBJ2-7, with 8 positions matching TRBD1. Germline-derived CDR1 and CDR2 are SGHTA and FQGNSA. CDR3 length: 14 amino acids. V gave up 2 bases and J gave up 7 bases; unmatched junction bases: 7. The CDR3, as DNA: TGTGCCAGCAGCTTAACGCAGGGGGCGCGGGAGCAGTACTTC. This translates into CASSLTQGAREQYF.

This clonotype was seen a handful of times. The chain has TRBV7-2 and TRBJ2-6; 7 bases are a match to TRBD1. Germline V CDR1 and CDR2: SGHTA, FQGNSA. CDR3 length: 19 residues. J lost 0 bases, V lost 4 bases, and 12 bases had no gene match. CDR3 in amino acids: CASSSSPGGVGSGANVLTF. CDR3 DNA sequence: TGTGCCAGCAGCTCCTCTCCAGGGGGAGTAGGCTCTGGGGCCAACGTCCTGACTTTC.

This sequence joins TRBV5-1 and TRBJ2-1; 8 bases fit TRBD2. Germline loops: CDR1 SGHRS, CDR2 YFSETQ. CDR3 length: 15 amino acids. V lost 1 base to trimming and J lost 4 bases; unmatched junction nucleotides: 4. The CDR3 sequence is CASSLYGGGYNEQFF. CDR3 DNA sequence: TGCGCCAGCAGCTTGTACGGGGGGGGATACAATGAGCAGTTCTTC.

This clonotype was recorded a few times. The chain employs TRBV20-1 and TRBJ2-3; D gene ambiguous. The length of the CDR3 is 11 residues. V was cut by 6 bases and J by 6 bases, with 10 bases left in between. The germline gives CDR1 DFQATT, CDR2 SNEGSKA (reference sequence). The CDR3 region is CSAQPRDTQYF. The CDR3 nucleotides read TGCAGTGCCCAACCTAGGGATACGCAGTATTTT.

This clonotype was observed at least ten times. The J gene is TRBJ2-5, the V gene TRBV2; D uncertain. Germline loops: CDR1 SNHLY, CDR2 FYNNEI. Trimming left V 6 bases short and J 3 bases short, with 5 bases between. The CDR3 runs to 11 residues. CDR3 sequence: CASRMEETQYF. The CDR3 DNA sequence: TGTGCCAGCAGAATGGAAGAGACCCAGTACTTC.

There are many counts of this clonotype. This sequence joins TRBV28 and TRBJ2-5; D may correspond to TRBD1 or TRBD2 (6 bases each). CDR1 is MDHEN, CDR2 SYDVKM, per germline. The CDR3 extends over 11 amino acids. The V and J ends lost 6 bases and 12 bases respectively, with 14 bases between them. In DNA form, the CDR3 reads TGTGCCAGCAGATCTCTGGGGGGCGAGTACTTC. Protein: CASRSLGGEYF.

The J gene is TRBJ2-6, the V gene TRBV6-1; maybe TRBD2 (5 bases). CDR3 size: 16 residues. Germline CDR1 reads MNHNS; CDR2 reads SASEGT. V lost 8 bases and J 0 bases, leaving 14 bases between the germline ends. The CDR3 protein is CASYMDFDSGANVLTF. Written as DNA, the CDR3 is TGTGCCAGCTACATGGACTTCGACTCTGGGGCCAACGTCCTGACTTTC.

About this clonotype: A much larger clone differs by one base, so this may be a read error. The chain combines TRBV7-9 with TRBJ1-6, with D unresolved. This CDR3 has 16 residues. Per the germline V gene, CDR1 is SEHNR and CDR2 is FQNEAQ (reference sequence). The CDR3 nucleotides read TGTGCCAGCGGCTTAGCCCAGGCGGCGGATAATTCACCCCTCCACTTT. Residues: CASGLAQAADNSPLHF.

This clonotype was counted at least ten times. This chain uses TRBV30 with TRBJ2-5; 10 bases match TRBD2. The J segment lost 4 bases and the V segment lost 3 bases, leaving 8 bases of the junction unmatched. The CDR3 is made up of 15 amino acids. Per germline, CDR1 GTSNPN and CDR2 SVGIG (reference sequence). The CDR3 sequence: CAWSTAGGPTETQYF. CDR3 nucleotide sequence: TGTGCCTGGAGCACAGCGGGAGGGCCTACAGAGACCCAGTACTTC.

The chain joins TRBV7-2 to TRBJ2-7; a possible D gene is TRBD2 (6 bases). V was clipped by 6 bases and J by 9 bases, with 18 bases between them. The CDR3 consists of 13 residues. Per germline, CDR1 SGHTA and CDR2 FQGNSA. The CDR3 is CASSSGSLVGQYF. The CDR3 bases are TGTGCCAGCAGTTCCGGGAGCCTGGTTGGGCAGTACTTC.